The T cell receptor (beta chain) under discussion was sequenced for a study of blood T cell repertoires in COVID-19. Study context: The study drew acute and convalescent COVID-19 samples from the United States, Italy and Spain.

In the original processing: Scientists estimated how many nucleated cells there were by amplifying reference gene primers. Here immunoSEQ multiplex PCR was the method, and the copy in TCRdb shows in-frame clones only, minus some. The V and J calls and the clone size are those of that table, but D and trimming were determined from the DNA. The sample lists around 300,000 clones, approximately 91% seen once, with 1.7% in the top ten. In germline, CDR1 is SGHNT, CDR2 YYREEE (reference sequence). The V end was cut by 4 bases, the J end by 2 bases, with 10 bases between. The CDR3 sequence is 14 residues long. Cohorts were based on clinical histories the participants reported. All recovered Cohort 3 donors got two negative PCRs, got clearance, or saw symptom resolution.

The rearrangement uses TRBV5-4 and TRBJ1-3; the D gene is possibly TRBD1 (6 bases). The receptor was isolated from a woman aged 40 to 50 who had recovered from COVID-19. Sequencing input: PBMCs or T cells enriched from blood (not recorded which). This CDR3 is CASSHGTPGNTIYF. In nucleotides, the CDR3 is TGTGCCAGCAGCCACGGGACACCTGGAAACACCATATATTTT.